Listed below are T cell receptor beta chains from one sample, sequenced in a study of blood T cell repertoires in COVID-19. Sequencing used immunoSEQ multiplex PCR; TCRdb keeps in-frame clones, though not all of them. Among under 150,000 clones listed, more than 70% were seen once. The sequencing input was peripheral blood. Every receptor here comes from a human donor in a cohort sampled during active COVID-19. The CDR3 runs from the conserved cysteine through the conserved F or W. A D gene is named only where the DNA matches it firmly. Part of the rows lack a size; the others show once, few, many or a class for expanded clones.

size	length	V	D	J	CDR3	DNA
once	15	TRBV7-2	-	TRBJ1-4	CASSKAAGTNEKLFF	TGTGCCAGCAGCAAAGCGGCTGGGACTAATGAAAAACTGTTTTTT
-	14	TRBV27	TRBD2	TRBJ2-1	CASSFYGTTPEQFF	TGTGCCAGCAGTTTTTACGGGACTACTCCTGAGCAGTTCTTC
-	16	TRBV7-9	TRBD1	TRBJ1-3	CASSLDYRGPGNTIYF	TGTGCCAGCAGCTTAGATTACAGGGGGCCTGGAAACACCATATATTTT
-	13	TRBV30	-	TRBJ2-4	CAWRGDSGNIQYF	TGTGCCTGGAGGGGCGACAGTGGAAACATTCAGTACTTC
few	13	TRBV25-1	-	TRBJ1-1	CASSEYKNTEAFF	TGTGCCAGCAGTGAATATAAGAACACTGAAGCTTTCTTT
few	13	TRBV12-1	-	TRBJ1-6	CASQGAYNSPLHF	TGTGCCAGCCAGGGGGCCTATAATTCACCCCTCCACTTT
-	16	TRBV6-6	TRBD2	TRBJ2-1	CASNVLSGGNYNEQFF	TGTGCCAGCAATGTATTGAGCGGGGGAAATTACAATGAGCAGTTCTTC
-	17	TRBV7-9	TRBD1	TRBJ1-1	CASNPRQGERVDTEAFF	TGTGCCAGCAACCCTCGACAGGGGGAAAGAGTCGACACTGAAGCTTTCTTT
-	13	TRBV5-6	-	TRBJ1-4	CASSRLTGGKLFF	TGTGCCAGCAGCCGCCTGACCGGGGGAAAACTGTTTTTT
once	14	TRBV7-2	-	TRBJ2-2	CASSGSWFAGELFF	TGTGCCAGCAGCGGTAGCTGGTTCGCCGGGGAGCTGTTTTTT
-	14	TRBV4-2	-	TRBJ2-5	CASSQEFGAETQYF	TGTGCCAGCAGCCAAGAGTTTGGAGCCGAGACCCAGTACTTC
-	12	TRBV3-1/TRBV3-2	-	TRBJ2-3	CASSQRAGTQYF	TGTGCCAGCAGCCAAAGAGCGGGTACGCAGTATTTT
-	18	TRBV27	TRBD2	TRBJ2-5	CASRGLAGGLSIQETQYF	TGTGCCAGCAGGGGACTAGCGGGGGGTTTATCGATCCAAGAGACCCAGTACTTC
-	16	TRBV4-2	TRBD2	TRBJ2-3	CASSQELAGGTDTQYF	TGTGCCAGCAGCCAAGAACTAGCGGGGGGCACAGATACGCAGTATTTT
-	13	TRBV20-1	TRBD1	TRBJ2-1	CSASPGQGWEQFF	TGCAGTGCTAGTCCGGGACAGGGATGGGAGCAGTTCTTC
-	15	TRBV19	TRBD1	TRBJ1-6	CATRLRQGVNSPLHF	TGTGCCACCCGTTTACGCCAGGGGGTTAATTCACCCCTCCACTTT
-	15	TRBV29-1	TRBD1	TRBJ2-7	CSVEEDRESSYEQYF	TGCAGCGTTGAAGAGGACAGGGAATCCTCCTACGAGCAGTACTTC
-	12	TRBV30	-	TRBJ2-4	CASRGGKNIQYF	TGTGCCTCCCGAGGCGGCAAAAACATTCAGTACTTC
-	15	TRBV30	TRBD1	TRBJ1-3	CAWAQGTFSGNTIYF	TGTGCCTGGGCACAGGGGACCTTCTCTGGAAACACCATATATTTT
few	12	TRBV5-1	-	TRBJ1-5	CASSEGAGPQHF	TGCGCCAGCTCGGAAGGGGCAGGGCCCCAGCATTTT
-	16	TRBV24-1	-	TRBJ2-1	CATSDFGGLPYNEQFF	TGTGCCACCAGTGATTTCGGCGGCTTACCCTACAATGAGCAGTTCTTC
-	16	TRBV7-8	TRBD2	TRBJ2-2	CASSLDSGGATGELFF	TGTGCCAGCAGCTTAGATAGCGGGGGAGCCACCGGGGAGCTGTTTTTT
once	14	TRBV6-5	-	TRBJ1-1	CASSSSSVLTEAFF	TGTGCCAGCAGTTCCTCCAGTGTGTTGACTGAAGCTTTCTTT
-	14	TRBV29-1	TRBD1	TRBJ1-1	CSVGQGSRNTEAFF	TGCAGCGTTGGACAGGGGTCGAGGAACACTGAAGCTTTCTTT
-	14	TRBV7-6	-	TRBJ1-5	CASSPGVWDQPQHF	TGTGCCAGCAGCCCAGGGGTGTGGGATCAGCCCCAGCATTTT
-	14	TRBV29-1	-	TRBJ1-3	CSVRGRGAGNTIYF	TGCAGCGTTAGGGGCAGGGGAGCTGGAAACACCATATATTTT
-	13	TRBV7-8	-	TRBJ1-1	CASSQTPYTEAFF	TGTGCCAGCAGCCAAACACCCTACACTGAAGCTTTCTTT
-	15	TRBV9	-	TRBJ2-5	CASSVTGRVEETQYF	TGTGCCAGCAGCGTTACCGGGAGAGTGGAAGAGACCCAGTACTTC
-	14	TRBV29-1	TRBD1	TRBJ1-2	CSGGGLTGGYGYTF	TGCAGCGGTGGCGGGCTTACAGGGGGATATGGCTACACCTTC
few	15	TRBV9	-	TRBJ2-3	CASSVATGNTDTQYF	TGTGCCAGCAGCGTGGCTACAGGGAACACAGATACGCAGTATTTT
-	16	TRBV19	-	TRBJ1-6	CASSTTSGQTNSPLHF	TGTGCCAGTAGTACAACCTCGGGACAAACGAATTCACCCCTCCACTTT
-	15	TRBV25-1	TRBD1	TRBJ1-1	CASSEGTGMNTEAFF	TGTGCCAGCAGTGAGGGGACAGGGATGAACACTGAAGCTTTCTTT
-	17	TRBV3-1/TRBV3-2	-	TRBJ1-6	CASSARDNPYSNSPLHF	TGTGCCAGCAGTGCGAGGGACAATCCCTATTCTAATTCACCCCTCCACTTT
-	17	TRBV27	TRBD1	TRBJ1-2	CASSTYAGTGEFGGYTF	TGTGCCAGCAGTACCTACGCCGGGACAGGGGAATTTGGTGGCTACACCTTC
-	14	TRBV12-5	-	TRBJ2-5	CASGQPGLQETQYF	TGTGCTAGTGGTCAACCGGGACTTCAAGAGACCCAGTACTTC
-	19	TRBV9	TRBD2	TRBJ2-2	CASSDPGLAGATNTGELFF	TGTGCCAGCAGCGACCCGGGACTAGCGGGGGCCACGAACACCGGGGAGCTGTTTTTT
-	13	TRBV10-3	-	TRBJ1-1	CAISVEGNTEAFF	TGTGCCATCAGTGTGGAGGGGAACACTGAAGCTTTCTTT
once	14	TRBV6-5	-	TRBJ1-1	CASSRTRGGLQAFF	TGTGCCAGCAGCCGTACTAGGGGAGGGCTCCAAGCTTTCTTT
-	15	TRBV10-3	TRBD1	TRBJ1-4	CARDRGGATNEKLFF	TGTGCCAGAGACAGGGGTGGGGCAACTAATGAAAAACTGTTTTTT
-	18	TRBV27	-	TRBJ2-1	CASSFVPPAGLSYNEQFF	TGTGCCAGCAGTTTCGTGCCCCCGGCGGGGCTCTCCTACAATGAGCAGTTCTTC
-	13	TRBV29-1	-	TRBJ2-7	CSVDLGQPYEQYF	TGCAGCGTTGACCTAGGACAGCCCTACGAGCAGTACTTC
-	10	TRBV20-1	-	TRBJ1-1	CSARGAQAFF	TGCAGTGCTAGAGGAGCCCAAGCTTTCTTT
-	15	TRBV9	TRBD1	TRBJ2-5	CASSPRGQVQETQYF	TGTGCCAGCAGCCCTCGGGGACAGGTGCAAGAGACCCAGTACTTC
-	15	TRBV15	TRBD2	TRBJ2-7	CATSRLSGGRVEQYF	TGTGCCACCAGCAGGCTTAGCGGGGGTCGGGTCGAGCAGTACTTC
-	13	TRBV6-2/TRBV6-3	TRBD1	TRBJ1-2	CASSFDRADGYTF	TGTGCCAGCAGCTTTGACAGGGCTGATGGCTACACCTTC
-	15	TRBV3-1/TRBV3-2	TRBD2	TRBJ2-7	CASSVRLAGGYEQYF	TGTGCCAGCAGCGTTCGACTAGCGGGGGGATACGAGCAGTACTTC